A single sample is the source of the 18 T cell receptor beta chains below, sequenced in a study of early T cells in non-severe SARS-CoV-2 infection. In TCRdb, the 5' RACE reads were re-called with MiXCR into one record per CDR3 protein. The table lists fewer than 75,000 distinct CDR3 sequences, about 17% of them singletons. The sequencing used whole blood, collected at baseline. These receptors were obtained from an adult who was a healthcare worker with PCR-confirmed SARS-CoV-2 infection or an uninfected control (not recorded which).

This clonotype was picked up a small number of times. The chain employs TRBV5-1 and TRBJ1-1; D unresolved. CDR3 length equals 15 residues. Germline loops: CDR1 SGHRS, CDR2 YFSETQ. Trimming cost V 4 bases and J 0 bases, with 13 bases left between them. CDR3: CASSPTAGVNTEAFF. CDR3 DNA sequence: TGCGCCAGCAGCCCCACGGCGGGCGTGAACACTGAAGCTTTCTTT.

This chain uses TRBV19 with TRBJ2-1, with no clear D. Per the germline V gene, CDR1 is LNHDA and CDR2 is SQIVND (reference sequence). The CDR3 runs to 11 residues. V was trimmed by 5 bases and J by 10 bases, leaving 9 bases between them. CDR3 amino acids: CASSDFGEQFF. The CDR3 bases are TGTGCCAGTAGTGACTTCGGAGAGCAGTTCTTC.

The V and J genes are TRBV6-5 and TRBJ2-6; 9 nucleotides align to TRBD2. Per the germline V gene, CDR1 is MNHEY and CDR2 is SVGAGI. The CDR3 has 17 residues. Germline trimming cut 0 bases from V and 1 base from J; bases unmatched to any gene: 1. This CDR3 is CASSYSSGSSGANVLTF. The CDR3 DNA reads as TGTGCCAGCAGTTACTCTAGCGGGAGTTCTGGGGCCAACGTCCTGACTTTC.

The chain joins TRBV4-2 to TRBJ2-1; 8 bases align to TRBD2. With 0 bases clipped from V and 2 bases from J, the junction kept 3 bases outside the gene matches. The CDR3 has 16 amino acids. Germline V lookup: CDR1 LGHNA, CDR2 YNFKEQ. This chain's CDR3 is CASSQEEGLAYNEQFF. In DNA form, the CDR3 reads TGTGCCAGCAGCCAAGAGGAGGGACTAGCCTACAATGAGCAGTTCTTC.

A few counts support this clonotype. This chain joins TRBV27 and TRBJ2-7; the D gene is possibly TRBD2 (5 bases). V was trimmed by 4 bases and J by 7 bases, leaving 11 bases between them. This CDR3 spans 12 amino acids. The germline gives CDR1 MNHEY, CDR2 SMNVEV (reference sequence). The CDR3 loop reads CASSSRVGEQYF. The CDR3 DNA follows: TGTGCCAGCAGTTCGAGGGTGGGGGAGCAGTACTTC.

V usage is TRBV18 and J usage is TRBJ1-1; no reliable D call. V was clipped by 1 base and J by 3 bases, with 3 bases between them. The CDR3 runs 12 residues. Germline CDR1 reads KGHSH; CDR2 reads LQKENI. Written as DNA, the CDR3 is TGTGCCAGCTCACCACGGGACACTGAAGCTTTCTTT. Encoded protein: CASSPRDTEAFF.

This clonotype was detected a few times. J is TRBJ2-7 and V is TRBV7-2; 11 bases are shared with TRBD2. Losses at the gene ends were 1 base for V and 2 bases for J; bases not matched to a gene: 4. The CDR3 covers 16 residues. The V gene's germline CDR1 is SGHTA and CDR2 FQGNSA. CDR3 in amino acids: CASSLGVAGGPYEQYF. In DNA, the CDR3 is TGTGCCAGCAGCTTAGGTGTAGCGGGAGGGCCCTACGAGCAGTACTTC.

This clonotype showed up many times. J is TRBJ1-5 and V is TRBV12-3 or TRBV12-4, with a possible D match to TRBD1 (6 bases). The length of the CDR3 is 13 residues. Trimming removed 4 bases at V and 7 bases at J, with 11 bases between. The CDR3 sequence is CASSSDRRQPQHF. In nucleotides, the CDR3 is TGTGCCAGCAGTTCCGACAGGCGCCAGCCCCAGCATTTT.

This sequence joins TRBV28 and TRBJ2-2; 8 bases fit TRBD1. The CDR3 is 16 residues long. The trim removed 3 bases at V and 7 bases at J, leaving 10 bases unmatched. Germline V gene sequence: CDR1 MDHEN, CDR2 SYDVKM. CDR3 region: CASSFVGQGNGGELFF. CDR3 nucleotide sequence: TGTGCCAGCAGTTTCGTCGGACAGGGAAATGGCGGGGAGCTGTTTTTT.

This clonotype was seen repeatedly, ten times or more. CDR3 residues: CASRAPWTTLNEQFF. The CDR3 bases are TGTGCCAGCCGTGCTCCGTGGACAACTCTCAATGAGCAGTTCTTC. The J gene is TRBJ2-1, the V gene TRBV28; weak D call: TRBD1 (5 bases). The length of the CDR3 is 15 residues. CDR1 MDHEN and CDR2 SYDVKM come from the germline V gene. Trimming pared 8 bases from V and 6 bases from J, leaving 20 bases between.

This chain connects TRBV7-9 to TRBJ1-6, with D possibly TRBD1 on 6 matching bases. The CDR3 length is 15 residues. The ends were cut back, 7 bases at V and 8 bases at J, with 18 bases in the middle. Germline values: CDR1 SEHNR, CDR2 FQNEAQ (reference sequence). The CDR3 sequence: CASTPRGGEDSPLHF. The CDR3 coding sequence is TGTGCCAGCACCCCCAGGGGAGGGGAAGATTCACCCCTCCACTTT.

The chain employs TRBV20-1 and TRBJ2-3, with TRBD1 matching 7 bases. Germline V gene lookup returns CDR1 DFQATT and CDR2 SNEGSKA (reference sequence). This CDR3 contains 12 residues. V gave up 4 bases and J gave up 7 bases; unmatched junction bases: 5. The CDR3 bases are TGCAGTGCTAAGACAGGGATAAATACGCAGTATTTT. It yields the protein CSAKTGINTQYF.

This clonotype was counted between two and nine times. This chain links TRBV7-2 with TRBJ1-1, with D perhaps matching TRBD1 (5 bases). V was clipped by 5 bases and J by 1 base, with 14 bases between them. The CDR3 length is 15 residues. Germline assignment: CDR1 SGHTA and CDR2 FQGNSA. CDR3 coding DNA: TGTGCCAGCAGCCCAGAGGGACGGTGGAACACTGAAGCTTTCTTT. Translated: CASSPEGRWNTEAFF. The complete variable domain, with remaining parts taken from reference TRBV7-2 and TRBJ1-1, reads GAGVSQSPSNKVTEKGKDVELRCDPISGHTALYWYRQSLGQGLEFLIYFQGNSAPDKSGLPSDRFSAERTGGSVSTLTIQRTQQEDSAVYLCASSPEGRWNTEAFFGQGTRLTVV.

The chain recombines TRBV30 with TRBJ2-4; D is uncertain. The CDR3 has 15 amino acids. Germline V CDR1 and CDR2: GTSNPN, SVGIG (reference sequence). The ends were cut back, 1 base at V and 0 bases at J, with 10 bases in the middle. The CDR3 sequence: CAWSENRLAKNIQYF. CDR3 coding DNA: TGTGCCTGGAGTGAGAATCGGCTAGCCAAAAACATTCAGTACTTC.

The chain links TRBV11-2 to TRBJ2-3; perhaps TRBD2 as D (7 bases). Between the trimmed V and J ends, which lost 5 bases and 10 bases, there was a span of 16 bases. The CDR3 totals 13 residues. Germline CDR1 and CDR2: SGHAT and FQNNGV. The CDR3 region is CASSQGTGGPQYF. The DNA of the CDR3 is TGTGCCAGCAGCCAGGGGACCGGGGGGCCGCAGTATTTT.

This clonotype was detected a few times. This chain uses TRBV5-4 with TRBJ2-5; D remains unclear. In germline, CDR1 is SGHNT, CDR2 YYREEE (reference sequence). The CDR3 consists of 13 residues. V was trimmed by 0 bases and J by 3 bases, leaving 6 bases between them. In DNA, the CDR3 is TGTGCCAGCAGCTTGGACCTCAAAGAGACCCAGTACTTC. Its translation is CASSLDLKETQYF.

This chain connects TRBV27 to TRBJ1-6, with D possibly being TRBD1 (5 bases). Trimming cost V 4 bases and J 12 bases, with 16 bases left between them. CDR1 MNHEY and CDR2 SMNVEV come from the germline V gene (reference sequence). This CDR3 spans 14 amino acids. The CDR3 is CASSSRDGREPLHF. CDR3 bases: TGTGCCAGCAGTTCCCGGGACGGGCGGGAACCCCTCCACTTT.

This clonotype was seen ten or more times. CDR3 nucleotide sequence: TGCAGTGCCGGACTAGCGGGGACAGATACGCAGTATTTT. Its protein product is CSAGLAGTDTQYF. V and J are TRBV20-1 and TRBJ2-3, with TRBD2 matching 12 bases. The CDR3 is 13 amino acids. The J segment lost 3 bases and the V segment lost 6 bases, leaving 1 base of the junction unmatched. Germline loops: CDR1 DFQATT, CDR2 SNEGSKA (reference sequence).